This T cell receptor (beta chain) was identified during a study of regulatory T cells in long-lasting Graves disease. In building TCR beta libraries, iRepertoire HTBI primers were used together with Arm-PCR of CDR3 regions. TCRdb passed the multiplex PCR reads through MiXCR, listing each CDR3 protein once. The sample lists 550,000 to 650,000 distinct CDR3 sequences, about 16% occurring once. The CDR3 extends over 15 amino acids. CDR1 is SGHRS and CDR2 is YFSETQ in the germline V gene. Trimming left V 4 bases short and J 0 bases short, with 10 bases between. Sample time point: newly diagnosed GD, antithyroid drugs for less than 3 months. PBMCs were the source of the RNA used for TCR sequencing. Peripheral blood, 8.5 to 9.5 milliliters per patient, was collected in EDTA tubes. The same sample was also used in a study of T cells in Graves' hyperthyroidism and ophthalmopathy.

The source of this sequence is a man younger than 35 with Graves disease. This chain connects TRBV5-1 to TRBJ2-2; the D gene is possibly TRBD2 (5 bases). Sequenced here: peripheral blood mononuclear cells (PBMCs), sampled at new diagnosis, from a patient treated with antithyroid drugs. The CDR3: CASSLTIPNTGELFF. CDR3 nucleotide sequence: TGCGCCAGCAGCCTGACTATACCGAACACCGGGGAGCTGTTTTTT.